A selection of T cell receptor beta chains follows, all from one sample in a study of blood T cell repertoires in COVID-19. Assay used: immunoSEQ multiplex PCR; TCRdb lists only in-frame clones, some missing. Seen here are 100,000 to 120,000 clones, about four fifths observed once, and the top ten hold 16%. The sequenced material came from peripheral blood. The receptors were sampled from a woman between 55 and 75 years old with acute or convalescent COVID-19. CDR3s include the opening cysteine and the closing phenylalanine or tryptophan. A D gene is named only where the DNA matches it firmly. Only some rows state a clone size, as once, few, many or a class for expanded clones.

TRBJ2-7	TRBV5-1	-	17	TRBD2	CASSLGLAGGLGNEQYF	TGCGCCAGCAGCTTGGGACTAGCGGGGGGGCTCGGTAACGAGCAGTACTTC
TRBJ1-1	TRBV6-5	-	14	-	CASSYSIGGTEAFF	TGTGCCAGCAGTTACTCGATAGGGGGCACTGAAGCTTTCTTT
TRBJ2-2	TRBV19	-	15	-	CASSRGDLNTGELFF	TGTGCCAGTAGTAGGGGGGACCTTAACACCGGGGAGCTGTTTTTT
TRBJ1-6	TRBV18	-	20	TRBD1	CASSRETTGAQSSYNSPLHF	TGTGCCAGCTCACGGGAGACGACAGGGGCCCAAAGCTCCTATAATTCACCCCTCCACTTT
TRBJ2-7	TRBV13	-	16	TRBD1	CASSPQGFRVSHEQYF	TGTGCCAGCAGCCCACAGGGGTTCCGGGTTTCGCACGAGCAGTACTTC
TRBJ1-4	TRBV5-4	-	16	TRBD1	CASSRDRGASNEKLFF	TGTGCCAGCAGCAGGGACAGGGGGGCATCTAATGAAAAACTGTTTTTT
TRBJ1-2	TRBV11-2	many	18	TRBD1	CASSLGLGTGRGNYGYTF	TGTGCCAGCAGCTTAGGTCTAGGGACAGGAAGGGGCAACTATGGCTACACCTTC
TRBJ1-2	TRBV12-5	-	17	-	CASGLAHGGARDYGYTF	TGTGCTAGTGGTTTGGCGCACGGGGGAGCAAGGGACTATGGCTACACCTTC
TRBJ1-1	TRBV14	once	15	-	CASSYDDIRNTEAFF	TGTGCCAGCAGCTACGACGACATACGGAACACTGAAGCTTTCTTT
TRBJ1-5	TRBV6-2/TRBV6-3	-	13	TRBD1	CASSDTGEQPQHF	TGTGCCAGCAGTGATACAGGGGAACAGCCCCAGCATTTT
TRBJ2-7	TRBV19	-	15	TRBD1	CASSIFDRGSYEQYF	TGTGCCAGTAGTATTTTTGACAGGGGGTCCTACGAGCAGTACTTC
TRBJ2-1	TRBV9	-	17	TRBD1	CASSVGPTGGSYNEQFF	TGTGCCAGCAGCGTAGGTCCGACAGGGGGGTCCTACAATGAGCAGTTCTTC
TRBJ2-3	TRBV7-3	-	15	-	CASSPRPQITDTQYF	TGTGCCAGCAGCCCTAGACCTCAAATCACAGATACGCAGTATTTT
TRBJ1-3	TRBV11-2	-	17	-	CASSFLRGSGGGNTIYF	TGTGCCAGCAGCTTCCTTCGGGGGTCCGGCGGTGGAAACACCATATATTTT
TRBJ1-1	TRBV3-1/TRBV3-2	-	14	-	CASSLQEGNTEAFF	TGTGCCAGCAGCTTACAGGAGGGGAACACTGAAGCTTTCTTT
TRBJ2-7	TRBV9	-	16	-	CASSDGAGPEGYEQYF	TGTGCCAGCAGCGATGGAGCGGGTCCCGAGGGTTACGAGCAGTACTTC
TRBJ1-6	TRBV6-5	-	15	-	CASSYVEGLNSPLHF	TGTGCCAGCAGTTACGTTGAGGGCCTAAATTCACCCCTCCACTTT
TRBJ1-1	TRBV4-2	-	14	-	CASTEGRENTEAFF	TGTGCCAGCACCGAAGGACGGGAGAACACTGAAGCTTTCTTT
TRBJ2-7	TRBV5-4	-	14	-	CASSLDSGSYEQYF	TGTGCCAGCAGCTTGGATTCGGGCTCCTACGAGCAGTACTTC
TRBJ2-5	TRBV29-1	-	13	TRBD1	CSVLGQVIKTQYF	TGCAGCGTCCTGGGACAGGTTATCAAGACCCAGTACTTC
TRBJ2-3	TRBV10-1	-	14	-	CASRWSHATDTQYF	TGCGCCAGCAGATGGAGCCATGCCACAGATACGCAGTATTTT
TRBJ1-2	TRBV2	-	12	-	CASSARGYGYTF	TGTGCCAGCAGTGCAAGGGGGTATGGCTACACCTTC
TRBJ2-5	TRBV29-1	-	13	TRBD2	CSVGGGGQETQYF	TGCAGCGTCGGCGGCGGGGGACAAGAGACCCAGTACTTC
TRBJ2-2	TRBV18	once	15	TRBD1	CASSPGTGGTGELFF	TGTGCCAGCTCACCTGGGACAGGGGGCACCGGGGAGCTGTTTTTT
TRBJ1-1	TRBV18	few	14	-	CASSPAPFDTEAFF	TGTGCCAGCTCACCGGCACCCTTTGACACTGAAGCTTTCTTT
TRBJ1-6	TRBV7-9	-	14	TRBD1	CASSLTGVGSPLHF	TGTGCCAGCAGCTTGACAGGGGTTGGATCACCCCTCCACTTT
TRBJ2-3	TRBV7-3	-	19	TRBD2	CASSLVRASGGPHTDTQYF	TGTGCCAGCAGCTTAGTCCGGGCTAGCGGGGGGCCCCACACAGATACGCAGTATTTT
TRBJ2-7	TRBV24-1	-	15	TRBD1	CATSDYRTGSYEQYF	TGTGCCACCAGTGATTATAGGACAGGGTCCTACGAGCAGTACTTC